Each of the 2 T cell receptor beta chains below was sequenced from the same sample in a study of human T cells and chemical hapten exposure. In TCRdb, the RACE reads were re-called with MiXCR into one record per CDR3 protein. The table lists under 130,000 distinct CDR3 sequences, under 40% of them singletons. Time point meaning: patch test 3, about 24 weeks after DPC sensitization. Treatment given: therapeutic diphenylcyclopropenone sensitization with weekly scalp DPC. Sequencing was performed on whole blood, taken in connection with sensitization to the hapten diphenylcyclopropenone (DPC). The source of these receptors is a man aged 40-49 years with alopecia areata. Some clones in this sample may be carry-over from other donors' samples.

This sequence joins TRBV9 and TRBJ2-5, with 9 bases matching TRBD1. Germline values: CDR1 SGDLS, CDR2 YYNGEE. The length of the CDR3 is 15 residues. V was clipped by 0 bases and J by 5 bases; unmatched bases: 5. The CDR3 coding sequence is TGTGCCAGCAGCGTAGCGGGACAGGGAGGGGAGACCCAGTACTTC. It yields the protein CASSVAGQGGETQYF. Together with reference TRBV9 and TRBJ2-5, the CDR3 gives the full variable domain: DSGVTQTPKHLITATGQRVTLRCSPRSGDLSVYWYQQSLDQGLQFLIQYYNGEERAKGNILERFSAQQFPDLHSELNLSSLELGDSALYFCASSVAGQGGETQYFGPGTRLLVL.

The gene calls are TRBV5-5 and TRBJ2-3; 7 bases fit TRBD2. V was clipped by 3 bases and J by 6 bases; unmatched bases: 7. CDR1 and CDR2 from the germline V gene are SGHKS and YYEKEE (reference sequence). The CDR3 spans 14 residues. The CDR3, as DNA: TGTGCCAGCAGCTCCGGACTAGTGGGTGATACGCAGTATTTT. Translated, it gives CASSSGLVGDTQYF.